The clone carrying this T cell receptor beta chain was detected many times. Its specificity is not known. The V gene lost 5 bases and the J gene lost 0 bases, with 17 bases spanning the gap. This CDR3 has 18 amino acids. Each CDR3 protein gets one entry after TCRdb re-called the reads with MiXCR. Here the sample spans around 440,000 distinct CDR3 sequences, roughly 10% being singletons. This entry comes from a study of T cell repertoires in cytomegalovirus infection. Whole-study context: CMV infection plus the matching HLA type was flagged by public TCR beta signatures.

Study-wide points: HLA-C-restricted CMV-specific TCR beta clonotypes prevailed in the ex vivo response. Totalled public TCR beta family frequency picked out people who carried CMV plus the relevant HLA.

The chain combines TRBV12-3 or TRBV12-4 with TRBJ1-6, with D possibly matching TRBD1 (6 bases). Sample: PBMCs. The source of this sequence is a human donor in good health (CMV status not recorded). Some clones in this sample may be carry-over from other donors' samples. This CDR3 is CASSTGGGDYSYNSPLHF. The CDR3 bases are TGTGCCAGCAGTACCGGGGGGGGCGATTACTCCTATAATTCACCCCTCCACTTT.